A single sample is the source of the 2 T cell receptor beta chains below, sequenced in a study of patients and donors after allogeneic stem cell transplantation. Via MiXCR, TCRdb re-called the RT-PCR reads, giving one row per CDR3 protein. The sample shows 85,000 to 90,000 distinct CDR3 sequences, 45% to 50% of them seen only once. Sequencing was performed on blood, either unsorted or a sorted T cell fraction (not recorded which). The receptors were sampled from a human donor who was either an allogeneic HSCT recipient or a stem cell or donor lymphocyte infusion donor (not recorded which). It is not recorded whose cells these are; they may come from a transplant donor.

The CDR3 bases are TGCAGTGCTAGAGAGTCTAATAGCGGGATATCCTACGAGCAGTACTTC. Protein: CSARESNSGISYEQYF. V usage is TRBV20-1 and J usage is TRBJ2-7; 8 bases agree with TRBD2. In germline, CDR1 is DFQATT, CDR2 SNEGSKA (reference sequence). The trim removed 0 bases at V and 1 base at J, leaving 8 bases unmatched. The CDR3 runs to 16 residues.

The gene calls are TRBV9 and TRBJ1-3, with no clear D. V was trimmed by 4 bases and J by 2 bases, leaving 13 bases between them. This CDR3 contains 15 residues. The germline CDR1 and CDR2 sequences are SGDLS and YYNGEE. The chain's CDR3 is CASSPLWVPGNTIYF. As DNA, the CDR3 is TGTGCCAGCAGCCCCCTATGGGTCCCTGGAAACACCATATATTTT.